This TCR beta chain was captured by sequencing in a study of T cell responses to AZD1222 COVID-19 vaccine. Study context: Second-dose recipients at about 4 or about 12 weeks were treated as one pooled group. The study's findings and limits: Spike-specific TCR depth and breadth grew after two AZD1222 doses. The number of AZD1222 recipients seropositive at baseline was only five to seven. Spike regions recognized by vaccine-associated CD4 TCRs spanned the protein, led by 160-218 and 743-854.

Assay used: immunoSEQ multiplex PCR; TCRdb lists only in-frame clones, some missing. The repertoire holds roughly 190,000 clones, with 85% to 95% as singletons. Regarding this clone: Its antigen is as yet unknown.

CDR1 is SGHTA, CDR2 FQGNSA, per germline. The CDR3 length is 13 residues. Deletions cut 0 bases from V and 5 bases from J, with 7 bases between. The specimen was peripheral blood, collected on day 0 of AZD1222 vaccination. This sequence originates from an adult in good health. This chain connects TRBV7-2 to TRBJ2-5; D unclear. The DNA for the CDR3 is TGTGCCAGCAGCTTAGCGAAGGCCGAGACCCAGTACTTC. It specifies CASSLAKAETQYF.